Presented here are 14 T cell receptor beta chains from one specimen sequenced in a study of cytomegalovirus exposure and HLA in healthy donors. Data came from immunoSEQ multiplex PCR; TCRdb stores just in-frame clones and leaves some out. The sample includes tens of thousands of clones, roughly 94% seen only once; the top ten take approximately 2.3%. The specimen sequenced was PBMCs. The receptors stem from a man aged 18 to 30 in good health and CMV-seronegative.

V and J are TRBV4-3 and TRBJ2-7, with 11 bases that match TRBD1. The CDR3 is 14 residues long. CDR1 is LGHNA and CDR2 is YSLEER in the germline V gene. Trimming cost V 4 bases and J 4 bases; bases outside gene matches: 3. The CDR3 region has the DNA TGCGCCAGCAGCCCCGGACAGGGGGCTTACGAGCAGTACTTC. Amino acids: CASSPGQGAYEQYF.

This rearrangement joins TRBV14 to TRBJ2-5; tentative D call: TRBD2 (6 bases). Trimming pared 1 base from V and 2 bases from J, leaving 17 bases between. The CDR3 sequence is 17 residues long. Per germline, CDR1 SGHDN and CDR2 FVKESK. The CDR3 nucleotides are TGTGCCAGCAGCCAAGTCGCGGGGATGAAGGGGCAAGAGACCCAGTACTTC. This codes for CASSQVAGMKGQETQYF. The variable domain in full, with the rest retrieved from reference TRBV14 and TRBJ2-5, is EAGVTQFPSHSVIEKGQTVTLRCDPISGHDNLYWYRRVMGKEIKFLLHFVKESKQDESGMPNNRFLAERTGGTYSTLKVQPAELEDSGVYFCASSQVAGMKGQETQYFGPGTRLLVL.

The CDR3 loop is CASSDGSSGANVLTF. The CDR3 bases are TGTGCCAGCAGTGACGGCAGCTCTGGGGCCAACGTCCTGACTTTC. The V call is TRBV6-4, the J call TRBJ2-6; D unresolved. Trimming pared 2 bases from V and 0 bases from J, leaving 5 bases between. Per the germline V gene, CDR1 is MRHNA and CDR2 is SNTAGT. CDR3 length: 15 residues.

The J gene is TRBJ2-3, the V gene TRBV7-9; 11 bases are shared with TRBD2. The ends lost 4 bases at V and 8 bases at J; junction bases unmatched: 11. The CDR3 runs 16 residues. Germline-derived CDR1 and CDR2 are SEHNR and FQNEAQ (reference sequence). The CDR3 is CASSSFKLAGGSTQYF. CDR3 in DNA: TGTGCCAGCAGCTCATTCAAGCTAGCGGGAGGATCTACGCAGTATTTT.

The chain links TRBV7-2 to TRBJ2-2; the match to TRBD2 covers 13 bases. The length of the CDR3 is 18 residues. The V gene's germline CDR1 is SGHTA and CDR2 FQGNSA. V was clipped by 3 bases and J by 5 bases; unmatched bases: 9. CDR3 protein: CASSFWTSGSSFTGELFF. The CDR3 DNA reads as TGTGCCAGCAGCTTCTGGACTAGCGGGAGTAGCTTTACCGGGGAGCTGTTTTTT.

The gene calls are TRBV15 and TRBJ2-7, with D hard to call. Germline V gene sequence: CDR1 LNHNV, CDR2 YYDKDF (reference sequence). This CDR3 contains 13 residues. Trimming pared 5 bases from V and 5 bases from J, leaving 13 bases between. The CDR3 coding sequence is TGTGCCACCAGCCTAATTATGAGCAACGAGCAGTACTTC. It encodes CATSLIMSNEQYF.

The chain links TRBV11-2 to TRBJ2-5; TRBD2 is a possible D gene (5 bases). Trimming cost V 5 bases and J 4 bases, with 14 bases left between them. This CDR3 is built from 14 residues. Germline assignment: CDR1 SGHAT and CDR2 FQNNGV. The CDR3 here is CASSGRREGETQYF. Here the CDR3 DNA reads TGTGCCAGCAGCGGGAGAAGGGAAGGAGAGACCCAGTACTTC.

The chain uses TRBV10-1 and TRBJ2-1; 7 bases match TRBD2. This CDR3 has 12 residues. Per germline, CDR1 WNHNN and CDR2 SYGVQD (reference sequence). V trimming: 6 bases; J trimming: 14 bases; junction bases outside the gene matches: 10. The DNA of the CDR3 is TGCGCCAGCAGCTCCTTAGCGGGCCGGGAGTTCTTC. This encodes CASSSLAGREFF.

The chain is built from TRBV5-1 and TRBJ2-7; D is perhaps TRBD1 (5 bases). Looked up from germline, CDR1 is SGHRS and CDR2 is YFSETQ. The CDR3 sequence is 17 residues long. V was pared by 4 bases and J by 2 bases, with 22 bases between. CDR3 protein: CASSSLLSQGEPYEQYF. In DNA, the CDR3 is TGCGCCAGCAGCAGTCTCCTCTCTCAGGGCGAACCCTACGAGCAGTACTTC.

CDR3: CASRREGLRDDTQYF. In nucleotides, the CDR3 is TGTGCCAGCAGGCGGGAGGGATTACGCGATGACACGCAGTATTTT. This rearrangement joins TRBV2 to TRBJ2-3; 9 positions match TRBD2. V lost 6 bases, J lost 9 bases, and 13 bases stayed unmatched. Germline CDR1 reads SNHLY; CDR2 reads FYNNEI. The CDR3 loop spans 15 amino acids.

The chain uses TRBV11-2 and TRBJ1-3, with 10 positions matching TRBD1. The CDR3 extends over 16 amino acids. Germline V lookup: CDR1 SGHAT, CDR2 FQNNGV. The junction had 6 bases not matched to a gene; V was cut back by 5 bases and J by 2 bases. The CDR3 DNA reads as TGTGCCAGCAGCCCCTACGGACAGGGGGCTGGAAACACCATATATTTT. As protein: CASSPYGQGAGNTIYF.

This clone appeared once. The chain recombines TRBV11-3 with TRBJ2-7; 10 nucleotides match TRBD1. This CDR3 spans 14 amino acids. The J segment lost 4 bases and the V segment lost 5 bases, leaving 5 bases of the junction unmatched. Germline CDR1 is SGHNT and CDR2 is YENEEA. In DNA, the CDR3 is TGTGCCAGCAGCACGGGACAGGGGTCGTACGAGCAGTACTTC. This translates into CASSTGQGSYEQYF.

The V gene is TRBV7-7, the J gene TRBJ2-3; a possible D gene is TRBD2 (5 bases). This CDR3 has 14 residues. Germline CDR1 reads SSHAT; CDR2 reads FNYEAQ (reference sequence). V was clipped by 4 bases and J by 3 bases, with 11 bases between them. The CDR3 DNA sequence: TGTGCCAGCAGCTCTAGGACTGAAACAGATACGCAGTATTTT. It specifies CASSSRTETDTQYF.

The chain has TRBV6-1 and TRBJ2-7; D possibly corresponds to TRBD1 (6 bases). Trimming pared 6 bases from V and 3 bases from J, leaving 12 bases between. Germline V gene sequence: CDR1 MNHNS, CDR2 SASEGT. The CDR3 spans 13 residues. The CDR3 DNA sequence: TGTGCCAGCAGCTCAGACAGGTACTACGAGCAGTACTTC. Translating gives CASSSDRYYEQYF.